The 30 T cell receptor beta chains listed next were all sequenced from one sample in a study of T-cell reconstitution after alpha-beta-depleted transplantation in children (dated by TCRdb to the mid-2010s). Library generation was performed with PCR. Sequencing was carried out with an Illumina HiSeq 2500. Molecular barcoding was employed in the preparation of TCR libraries, with unique molecular identifiers being used to normalize TCRbeta repertoire quantification. TCRdb itself trimmed the public reads at Q25 with fastp, ran MiXCR and retained productive beta chains. Every distinct CDR3 protein forms one entry, paired with its most common genes and DNA. The sample profile shows hundreds of thousands of distinct CDR3 sequences; roughly 26% of them were found once. Of the sample, approximately 2.5% is held by the ten largest clones. This specimen's treatment or condition label, interpreted: allogeneic hematopoietic cell transplantation with graft depleted of TCRalphabeta T cells and CD19 B cells.

The source was PBMCs, collected before TCRalphabeta/CD19-depleted stem cell transplant. The receptor set was obtained from a girl aged 2 to 10 with Fanconi anemia, due to receive a stem cell transplant.

The CDR3 is CASSYYRDNYEQYF. DNA for the CDR3: TGTGCCAGCAGTTACTACCGGGACAATTACGAGCAGTACTTC. V is TRBV6-5 and J is TRBJ2-7; TRBD1 might be the D (6 bases). The V end lost 1 base, the J end lost 4 bases, and 11 bases lay between the germline ends. The germline V gene has CDR1 MNHEY and CDR2 SVGAGI. The CDR3 runs to 14 residues.

In its sample, this clonotype was seen many times. The chain couples TRBV9 to TRBJ2-2; D possibly corresponds to TRBD2 (5 bases). Trimming took off 2 bases at V and 6 bases at J, with 11 bases between the two ends. The CDR3 is 14 amino acids. In germline, CDR1 is SGDLS, CDR2 YYNGEE. CDR3 region: CASSVSSAAGELFF. In DNA form, the CDR3 reads TGTGCCAGCAGCGTTAGTAGCGCGGCCGGGGAGCTGTTTTTT.

This clonotype has a count of ten or more. The rearrangement uses TRBV6-1 and TRBJ2-7, with 7 bases aligning to TRBD1. Germline CDR1 MNHNS, CDR2 SASEGT. The CDR3 is 15 residues long. V lost 6 bases, J lost 2 bases, and 10 bases stayed unmatched. CDR3 amino acids: CASRISGQFTYEQYF. In nucleotides, the CDR3 is TGTGCCAGCAGAATATCGGGACAGTTCACCTACGAGCAGTACTTC.

This clonotype was recorded many times. V usage is TRBV20-1 and J usage is TRBJ2-1; 11 nucleotides line up with TRBD2. The CDR3 consists of 11 residues. V lost 1 base, J lost 15 bases, and 2 bases stayed unmatched. Germline CDR1 reads DFQATT; CDR2 reads SNEGSKA (reference sequence). The CDR3 region has the DNA TGCAGTGCTAGAGTTCTAGCGGGGGGGTTCTTC. Translating gives CSARVLAGGFF.

This sequence joins TRBV15 and TRBJ2-2; 9 positions match TRBD2. Per germline, CDR1 LNHNV and CDR2 YYDKDF (reference sequence). This CDR3 is built from 16 residues. V lost 5 bases, J lost 2 bases, and 6 bases stayed unmatched. CDR3 loop: CATSARLADNTGELFF. In DNA, the CDR3 is TGTGCCACCAGCGCCCGACTAGCGGATAACACCGGGGAGCTGTTTTTT. The full variable domain, completed using reference TRBV15 and TRBJ2-2, is DAMVIQNPRYQVTQFGKPVTLSCSQTLNHNVMYWYQQKSSQAPKLLFHYYDKDFNNEADTPDNFQSRRPNTSFCFLDIRSPGLGDTAMYLCATSARLADNTGELFFGEGSRLTVL.

This clonotype was counted at least ten times. The rearrangement joins TRBV18 to TRBJ2-1; possibly TRBD2 for D (5 bases). CDR1 is KGHSH, CDR2 LQKENI, per germline. V was clipped by 1 base and J by 3 bases, with 16 bases between them. The CDR3 totals 17 residues. The CDR3 region is CASSPLRTSGLYNEQFF. CDR3 bases: TGTGCCAGCTCACCACTAAGGACCAGCGGACTCTACAATGAGCAGTTCTTC.

The chain uses TRBV6-1 and TRBJ2-4; D is unresolved. The germline V gene has CDR1 MNHNS and CDR2 SASEGT. With 3 bases removed from V and 0 bases from J, the gap between germline ends came to 9 bases. The CDR3 runs 15 residues. In DNA form, the CDR3 reads TGTGCCAGCAGTGAGCCGTCTCTAGCCAAAAACATTCAGTACTTC. It encodes CASSEPSLAKNIQYF.

J is TRBJ1-5 and V is TRBV7-2; 7 bases fit TRBD1. The V gene end was trimmed by 1 base and the J gene end by 4 bases; junction bases not matched to a gene: 4. Germline V gene sequence: CDR1 SGHTA, CDR2 FQGNSA. This CDR3 contains 15 residues. DNA for the CDR3: TGTGCCAGCAGCTTAGTGTACAGGGGTAATCAGCCCCAGCATTTT. Translated: CASSLVYRGNQPQHF.

In this sample, this clonotype turned up a few times. V is TRBV5-1 and J is TRBJ2-4, with D hard to call. Trimming took 1 base from V and 3 from J, leaving 8 bases between them. CDR1 is SGHRS and CDR2 is YFSETQ in the germline V gene. The CDR3 length is 14 residues. The DNA of the CDR3 is TGCGCCAGCAGCTTGTCCGGAAACAAAAACATTCAGTACTTC. Its protein is CASSLSGNKNIQYF.

This clonotype was seen many times. CDR3 amino acids: CASSFQTDTEAFF. The CDR3, as DNA: TGTGCCAGCAGCTTCCAGACGGACACTGAAGCTTTCTTT. This rearrangement joins TRBV7-2 to TRBJ1-1; D uncertain. CDR1 SGHTA and CDR2 FQGNSA come from the germline V gene. The CDR3 is 13 amino acids. The V and J ends lost 3 bases and 3 bases respectively, with 8 bases between them.

This clonotype has a count of ten or more. The chain uses TRBV20-1 and TRBJ2-1, with 10 positions matching TRBD1. The CDR3 length is 14 residues. From germline, CDR1 is DFQATT and CDR2 SNEGSKA (reference sequence). With 4 bases clipped from V and 5 bases from J, the junction kept 5 bases outside the gene matches. CDR3 in amino acids: CSATRDRGHNEQFF. CDR3 bases: TGCAGTGCTACGCGGGACAGGGGACACAATGAGCAGTTCTTC.

V is TRBV29-1 and J is TRBJ2-7; D unresolved. The CDR3 is made up of 10 amino acids. The germline gives CDR1 SQVTM, CDR2 ANQGSEA. Between the trimmed V and J ends, which lost 0 bases and 8 bases, there was a span of 5 bases. The CDR3 nucleotides read TGCAGCGTTGAAGATGGGCAGCAGTACTTC. Translated: CSVEDGQQYF.

This clonotype came up many times. This chain connects TRBV5-6 to TRBJ2-3, with 8 bases lining up with TRBD2. With 2 bases clipped from V and 3 bases from J, the junction kept 2 bases outside the gene matches. This CDR3 comprises 14 residues. The germline V gene encodes CDR1 SGHDT and CDR2 YYEEEE. CDR3 sequence reads: CASSLPGGTDTQYF. The CDR3, as DNA: TGTGCCAGCAGCTTACCGGGGGGGACAGATACGCAGTATTTT.

This clonotype was seen a handful of times. The chain links TRBV7-3 to TRBJ1-2, with D unclear. The germline V gene has CDR1 SGHTA and CDR2 FQGTGA. The V and J ends lost 2 bases and 7 bases respectively, with 14 bases between them. The CDR3 is made up of 14 amino acids. This CDR3 reads CASSLVREGSGYTF. CDR3 nucleotide sequence: TGTGCCAGCAGCTTAGTCCGCGAAGGTTCTGGCTACACCTTC.

This clonotype was recorded a few times. This CDR3 is CASSRQGREQETQYF. CDR3 coding DNA: TGTGCCAGCAGTAGACAGGGAAGAGAACAAGAGACCCAGTACTTC. The V call is TRBV25-1, the J call TRBJ2-5, with 7 bases that match TRBD1. Germline CDR1 and CDR2: MGHDK and SYGVNS. V shed 5 bases, J shed 2 bases, and the junction held 8 bases outside the gene matches. The CDR3 has 15 residues.

The rearrangement links TRBV27 to TRBJ2-3; no firm D call. From germline, CDR1 is MNHEY and CDR2 SMNVEV (reference sequence). The CDR3 is 14 amino acids. Deletions cut 0 bases from V and 4 bases from J, with 8 bases between. The CDR3 here is CASSLSWVSDTQYF. The CDR3 coding sequence is TGTGCCAGCAGTTTATCGTGGGTTTCAGATACGCAGTATTTT.

This clonotype was seen repeatedly, ten times or more. J is TRBJ2-7 and V is TRBV6-1, with 7 bases identical to TRBD2. After removal of 6 bases from V and 1 base from J, the junction contained 9 bases not matched to a gene. Germline CDR1 and CDR2: MNHNS and SASEGT. The CDR3 runs 15 residues. The CDR3 region has the DNA TGTGCCAGCAGCCCGGTGACGGGAGGTTCCTACGAGCAGTACTTC. Its translation is CASSPVTGGSYEQYF.

This chain uses TRBV12-3 or TRBV12-4 with TRBJ2-5, with TRBD2 matching over 10 bases. The CDR3 totals 16 residues. Unmatched junction bases numbered 4, after V lost 1 base and J lost 2 bases. The CDR3, as DNA: TGTGCCAGCAGTTTAGGGCTAGCGGGAGAACAAGAGACCCAGTACTTC. Translating it yields CASSLGLAGEQETQYF.

This clonotype has more than one count but fewer than ten. The chain has TRBV11-2 and TRBJ2-7; tentatively, D is TRBD2 (5 bases). The CDR3 has 12 residues. CDR1 and CDR2 from the germline V gene are SGHAT and FQNNGV. V gave up 5 bases and J gave up 7 bases, with 12 bases separating them. CDR3 sequence reads: CASSTIPGEQYF. DNA for the CDR3: TGTGCCAGCAGCACAATTCCGGGGGAGCAGTACTTC.

Turning to this clonotype: At one boundary the junction diverges from the germline segment, which might be a read error. This rearrangement joins TRBV12-3 or TRBV12-4 to TRBJ1-1, with TRBD1 matching over 7 bases. This CDR3 has 15 amino acids. The CDR3 spells CSSSAPGQPYTEAFF. The CDR3 DNA follows: TGTTCCAGCAGTGCCCCGGGACAGCCTTACACTGAAGCTTTCTTT.

This chain uses TRBV23-1 with TRBJ2-7, with 10 bases that match TRBD2. TRBV23-1 counts as an open reading frame of uncertain function. V shed 2 bases, J shed 3 bases, and the junction held 7 bases outside the gene matches. The CDR3 has 16 amino acids. Here the CDR3 DNA reads TGCGCCAGCAGTCAACCCGAGCGGGAGGGCTGCTACGAGCAGTACTTC. Protein sequence: CASSQPEREGCYEQYF.

This clonotype turned up a few times. The V gene is TRBV6-1, the J gene TRBJ2-7; tentatively, D is TRBD1 or TRBD2 (5 bases each). This CDR3 has 16 amino acids. V was trimmed by 6 bases and J by 4 bases, leaving 22 bases between them. Germline V gene lookup returns CDR1 MNHNS and CDR2 SASEGT. DNA of the CDR3: TGTGCCAGCAGGATGTTCGGGGACCCAGGCGGGTACGAGCAGTACTTC. Protein sequence: CASRMFGDPGGYEQYF.

This clonotype was recorded at least ten times. J is TRBJ2-7 and V is TRBV20-1; D is ambiguous. The germline CDR1 and CDR2 sequences are DFQATT and SNEGSKA (reference sequence). The V gene lost 1 base and the J gene lost 3 bases, with 7 bases spanning the gap. This CDR3 region has 12 residues. The CDR3 nucleotides are TGCAGTGCTAGAGTCATCCACTACGAGCAGTACTTC. This codes for CSARVIHYEQYF.

The rearrangement joins TRBV12-3 or TRBV12-4 to TRBJ2-5, with no clear D. This CDR3 is 16 amino acids long. Trimming cost V 3 bases and J 0 bases, with 14 bases left between them. In nucleotides, the CDR3 is TGTGCCAGCAGTTTTGCGACCCACCTACACCAAGAGACCCAGTACTTC. Amino acids: CASSFATHLHQETQYF.

Only a few counts were recorded for this clonotype. The rearrangement uses TRBV9 and TRBJ2-3; D is uncertain. This CDR3 region has 14 residues. The V and J ends lost 3 bases and 0 bases respectively, with 8 bases between them. Germline CDR1 reads SGDLS; CDR2 reads YYNGEE. CDR3 bases: TGTGCCAGCAGCGACTCGCGCAGCACAGATACGCAGTATTTT. Its translation is CASSDSRSTDTQYF.

This clonotype was found many times. The V gene is TRBV12-3 or TRBV12-4, the J gene TRBJ2-5, with D perhaps matching TRBD2 (7 bases). This CDR3 is built from 14 residues. The V end was cut by 5 bases, the J end by 4 bases, with 14 bases between. The CDR3 is CASSGGGRRETQYF. The DNA of the CDR3 is TGTGCCAGCAGTGGGGGGGGGCGCCGAGAGACCCAGTACTTC.

This clonotype was seen many times. J is TRBJ1-3 and V is TRBV29-1; D is ambiguous. Trimming stripped 4 bases from V and 5 bases from J, with 18 bases between. Germline loops: CDR1 SQVTM, CDR2 ANQGSEA. The CDR3 consists of 15 residues. The CDR3 DNA is TGCAGCGTTGGGCACGGGCTTCAAGGGCGAAACACCATATATTTT. Its protein is CSVGHGLQGRNTIYF.

This clonotype was seen only a few times. The chain uses TRBV29-1 and TRBJ2-1; perhaps D is TRBD1 or TRBD2 (5 bases each). The V gene's germline CDR1 is SQVTM and CDR2 ANQGSEA. The V gene lost 4 bases and the J gene lost 2 bases, with 12 bases spanning the gap. The CDR3 covers 14 residues. CDR3 protein: CSVALRGPYNEQFF. As DNA, the CDR3 is TGCAGCGTTGCCCTTAGGGGACCCTACAATGAGCAGTTCTTC.

This clonotype was seen only a few times. V is TRBV7-3 and J is TRBJ2-7, with D maybe TRBD1 (6 bases). The CDR3 length is 12 residues. V dropped 0 bases and J dropped 7 bases, with 7 bases sitting between them. Per the germline V gene, CDR1 is SGHTA and CDR2 is FQGTGA. The CDR3: CASSLTGTEQYF. The CDR3 DNA is TGTGCCAGCAGCTTAACGGGGACAGAGCAGTACTTC.

The rearrangement links TRBV7-2 to TRBJ2-3; 15 bases align to TRBD2. The germline V gene has CDR1 SGHTA and CDR2 FQGNSA. Germline trimming cut 5 bases from V and 6 bases from J; bases unmatched to any gene: 6. CDR3 length equals 16 residues. CDR3 bases: TGTGCCAGCAGCCGGGGACTAGCGGGGGGTAGGGATACGCAGTATTTT. Translation: CASSRGLAGGRDTQYF.